Listed below are T cell receptor beta chains from one sample, sequenced in a study of cytomegalovirus exposure and HLA in healthy donors. The data were produced by immunoSEQ multiplex PCR, yet TCRdb's version contains in-frame clones alone and is incomplete. Among more than 90,000 clones listed, more than 65% were seen once. The sequenced sample was PBMCs. These receptors were taken from a human donor in good health. Each CDR3 is given with its conserved first and last residue. The order of the fields is J gene, clone size, V gene, D gene, CDR3 length, CDR3 protein, CDR3 DNA. A D gene is named only where the DNA matches it firmly. Clone size is stated in some rows and not others, as once, few, many or a class when expanded.

J: TRBJ2-7; size: .; V: TRBV7-9; D: TRBD1; length: 15; CDR3: CASSSDRRSSYEQYF; DNA: TGTGCCAGCAGCTCGGACAGGAGGAGCTCCTACGAGCAGTACTTC
J: TRBJ1-1; size: .; V: TRBV19; D: .; length: 14; CDR3: CASSLTRGLGEAFF; DNA: TGTGCCAGTAGTCTAACTAGGGGACTCGGTGAAGCTTTCTTT
J: TRBJ2-7; size: .; V: TRBV10-3; D: TRBD2; length: 17; CDR3: CAISESTSGRAYHEQYF; DNA: TGTGCCATCAGTGAGTCTACTAGCGGGAGGGCCTACCACGAGCAGTACTTC
J: TRBJ2-7; size: .; V: TRBV18; D: TRBD2; length: 13; CDR3: CASSPSGGNEQYF; DNA: TGTGCCAGCTCACCTTCGGGGGGGAACGAGCAGTACTTC
J: TRBJ2-2; size: .; V: TRBV15; D: .; length: 14; CDR3: CATSRSRGTGELFF; DNA: TGTGCCACCAGCAGATCCAGGGGCACCGGGGAGCTGTTTTTT
J: TRBJ2-3; size: .; V: TRBV5-1; D: .; length: 15; CDR3: CASSLPGRGTDTQYF; DNA: TGCGCCAGCAGCTTACCCGGCCGGGGCACAGATACGCAGTATTTT
J: TRBJ2-7; size: .; V: TRBV6-5; D: TRBD1; length: 13; CDR3: CASSRTGGHEQYF; DNA: TGTGCCAGCAGCCGGACAGGGGGGCACGAGCAGTACTTC
J: TRBJ2-2; size: .; V: TRBV29-1; D: .; length: 14; CDR3: CSVDGGSGTGELFF; DNA: TGCAGCGTTGATGGTGGTTCGGGCACCGGGGAGCTGTTTTTT
J: TRBJ2-2; size: .; V: TRBV5-1; D: .; length: 14; CDR3: CASKQTAGGGELFF; DNA: TGCGCCAGCAAACAAACAGCCGGTGGCGGGGAGCTGTTTTTT
J: TRBJ1-1; size: .; V: TRBV7-9; D: TRBD1; length: 15; CDR3: CASSLVSGGWTEAFF; DNA: TGTGCCAGCAGCTTAGTTTCAGGGGGCTGGACTGAAGCTTTCTTT
J: TRBJ2-2; size: few; V: TRBV10-3; D: .; length: 14; CDR3: CAIRGIANTGELFF; DNA: TGTGCCATCCGCGGGATTGCGAACACCGGGGAGCTGTTTTTT
J: TRBJ2-7; size: .; V: TRBV6-1; D: .; length: 13; CDR3: CASSERTGGEQYF; DNA: TGTGCCAGCAGTGAAAGAACAGGTGGCGAGCAGTACTTC
J: TRBJ1-6; size: few; V: TRBV5-1; D: TRBD1; length: 14; CDR3: CASSSGQGNSPLHF; DNA: TGCGCCAGCAGCTCGGGACAGGGAAATTCACCCCTCCACTTT
J: TRBJ1-2; size: .; V: TRBV19; D: TRBD1; length: 17; CDR3: CASSLRGQGQANYGYTF; DNA: TGTGCCAGTAGTCTACGCGGACAGGGGCAAGCTAACTATGGCTACACCTTC
J: TRBJ2-7; size: .; V: TRBV18; D: .; length: 13; CDR3: CASSPPDRDEQYF; DNA: TGTGCCAGCTCACCCCCTGACAGAGACGAGCAGTACTTC
J: TRBJ2-7; size: .; V: TRBV5-1; D: TRBD1; length: 11; CDR3: CAAQGSYEQYF; DNA: TGCGCGGCACAGGGGTCCTACGAGCAGTACTTC
J: TRBJ1-6; size: .; V: TRBV27; D: .; length: 15; CDR3: CASSLWGAGGSPLHF; DNA: TGTGCCAGCAGTTTATGGGGGGCGGGAGGTTCACCCCTCCACTTT
J: TRBJ2-2; size: .; V: TRBV6-1; D: TRBD2; length: 17; CDR3: CASSELRPSGMPGELFF; DNA: TGTGCCAGCAGTGAACTGAGACCTAGCGGGATGCCCGGGGAGCTGTTTTTT
J: TRBJ2-5; size: .; V: TRBV19; D: TRBD2; length: 15; CDR3: CASSIAPTSGETQYF; DNA: TGTGCCAGTAGTATAGCCCCCACTAGCGGAGAGACCCAGTACTTC
J: TRBJ1-2; size: .; V: TRBV18; D: .; length: 17; CDR3: CASSPSTLAGLNYGYTF; DNA: TGTGCCAGCTCACCTTCGACCTTGGCAGGGCTGAACTATGGCTACACCTTC
J: TRBJ2-1; size: .; V: TRBV9; D: .; length: 14; CDR3: CASSGGSSYNEQFF; DNA: TGTGCCAGCAGCGGCGGAAGCTCCTACAATGAGCAGTTCTTC
J: TRBJ2-1; size: .; V: TRBV19; D: .; length: 12; CDR3: CASSGVYNEQFF; DNA: TGTGCCAGTAGCGGGGTCTACAATGAGCAGTTCTTC
J: TRBJ2-7; size: once; V: TRBV14; D: TRBD2; length: 14; CDR3: CASSYPGLSYEQYF; DNA: TGTGCCAGCAGCTACCCGGGACTATCCTACGAGCAGTACTTC
J: TRBJ1-1; size: few; V: TRBV4-2; D: .; length: 13; CDR3: CAEDRRPGEEAFF; DNA: TGTGCCGAGGACCGTAGGCCAGGGGAAGAAGCTTTCTTT
J: TRBJ2-3; size: few; V: TRBV7-8; D: .; length: 16; CDR3: CASSPKAGGYTDTQYF; DNA: TGTGCCAGCAGCCCAAAGGCGGGCGGATACACAGATACGCAGTATTTT
J: TRBJ2-2; size: once; V: TRBV9; D: TRBD1; length: 15; CDR3: CASSQGGYNTGELFF; DNA: TGTGCCAGCAGCCAAGGGGGCTACAACACCGGGGAGCTGTTTTTT
J: TRBJ1-2; size: .; V: TRBV19; D: .; length: 13; CDR3: CASSIRVNYGYTF; DNA: TGTGCCAGTAGTATTCGAGTTAACTATGGCTACACCTTC
J: TRBJ1-3; size: .; V: TRBV7-2; D: .; length: 16; CDR3: CASSRGAGVNGNTIYF; DNA: TGTGCCAGCAGCCGGGGAGCAGGGGTCAATGGAAACACCATATATTTT
J: TRBJ1-6; size: .; V: TRBV7-6; D: .; length: 15; CDR3: CASSLGSGWNSPLHF; DNA: TGTGCCAGCAGCTTAGGTTCAGGGTGGAATTCACCCCTCCACTTT
J: TRBJ1-1; size: once; V: TRBV19; D: .; length: 12; CDR3: CASSMGLTEAFF; DNA: TGTGCCAGTAGTATGGGGCTAACTGAAGCTTTCTTT
J: TRBJ1-6; size: .; V: TRBV2; D: .; length: 14; CDR3: CASSSNNINSPLHF; DNA: TGTGCCAGCAGCTCCAACAACATTAATTCACCCCTCCACTTT
J: TRBJ1-3; size: .; V: TRBV10-1; D: .; length: 15; CDR3: CASSEGVMSGNTIYF; DNA: TGCGCCAGCAGTGAAGGGGTAATGTCTGGAAACACCATATATTTT
J: TRBJ2-7; size: .; V: TRBV2; D: .; length: 14; CDR3: CASSGAQPVYEQYF; DNA: TGTGCCAGCAGTGGGGCACAGCCTGTCTACGAGCAGTACTTC